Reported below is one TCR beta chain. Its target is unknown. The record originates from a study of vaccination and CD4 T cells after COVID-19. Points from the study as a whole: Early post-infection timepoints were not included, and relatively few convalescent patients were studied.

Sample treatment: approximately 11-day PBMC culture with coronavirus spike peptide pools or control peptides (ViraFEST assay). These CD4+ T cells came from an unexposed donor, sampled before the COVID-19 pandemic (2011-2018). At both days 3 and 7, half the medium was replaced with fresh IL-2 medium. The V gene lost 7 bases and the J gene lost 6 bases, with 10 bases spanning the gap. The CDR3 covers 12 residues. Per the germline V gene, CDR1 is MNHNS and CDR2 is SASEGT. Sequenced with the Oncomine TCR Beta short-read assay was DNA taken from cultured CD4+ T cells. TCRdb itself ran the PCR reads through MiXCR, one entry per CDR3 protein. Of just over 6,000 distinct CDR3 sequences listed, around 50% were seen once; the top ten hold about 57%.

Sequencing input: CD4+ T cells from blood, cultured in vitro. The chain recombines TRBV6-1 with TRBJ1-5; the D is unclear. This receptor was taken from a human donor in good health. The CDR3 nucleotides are TGTGCCAGCAAAGGGAATTTTCAGCCCCAGCATTTT. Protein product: CASKGNFQPQHF.